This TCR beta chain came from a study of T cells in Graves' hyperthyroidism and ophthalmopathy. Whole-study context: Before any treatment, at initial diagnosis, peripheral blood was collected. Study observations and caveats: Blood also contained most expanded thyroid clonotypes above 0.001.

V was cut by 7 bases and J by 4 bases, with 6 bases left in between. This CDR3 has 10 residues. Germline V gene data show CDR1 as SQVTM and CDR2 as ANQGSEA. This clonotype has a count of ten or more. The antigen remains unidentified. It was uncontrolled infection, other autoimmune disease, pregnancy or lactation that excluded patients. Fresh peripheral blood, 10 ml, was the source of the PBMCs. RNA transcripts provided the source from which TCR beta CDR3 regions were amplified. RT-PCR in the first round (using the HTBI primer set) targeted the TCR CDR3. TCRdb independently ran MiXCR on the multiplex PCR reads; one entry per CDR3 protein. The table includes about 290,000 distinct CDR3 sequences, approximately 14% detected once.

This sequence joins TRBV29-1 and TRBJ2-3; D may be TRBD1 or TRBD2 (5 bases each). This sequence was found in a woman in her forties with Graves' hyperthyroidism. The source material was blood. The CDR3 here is CSGGADTQYF. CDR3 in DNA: TGCAGCGGAGGGGCAGATACGCAGTATTTT.